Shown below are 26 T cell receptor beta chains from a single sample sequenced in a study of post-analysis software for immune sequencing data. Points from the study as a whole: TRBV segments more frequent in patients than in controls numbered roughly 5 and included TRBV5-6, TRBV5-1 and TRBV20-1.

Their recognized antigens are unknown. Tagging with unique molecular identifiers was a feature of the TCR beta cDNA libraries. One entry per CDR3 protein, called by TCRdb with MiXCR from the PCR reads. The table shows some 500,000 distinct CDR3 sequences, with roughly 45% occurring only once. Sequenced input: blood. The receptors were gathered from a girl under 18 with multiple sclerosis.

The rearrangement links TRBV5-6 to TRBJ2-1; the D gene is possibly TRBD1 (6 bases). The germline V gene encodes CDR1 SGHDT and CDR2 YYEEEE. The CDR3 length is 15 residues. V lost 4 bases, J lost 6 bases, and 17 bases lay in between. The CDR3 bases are TGTGCCAGCAGCATAACAGGGACGAGGGTCAATGAGCAGTTCTTC. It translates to CASSITGTRVNEQFF.

The CDR3 nucleotides are TGTGCCATCCTCGAACTAGCGGGAGGGCCCCACGAGCAGTACTTC. Its protein is CAILELAGGPHEQYF. This rearrangement joins TRBV10-3 to TRBJ2-5, with 13 bases lining up with TRBD2. The DNA end lines up better with TRBJ2-7; the J call may be wrong. CDR1 and CDR2 from the germline V gene are ENHRY and SYGVKD. The CDR3 spans 15 residues.

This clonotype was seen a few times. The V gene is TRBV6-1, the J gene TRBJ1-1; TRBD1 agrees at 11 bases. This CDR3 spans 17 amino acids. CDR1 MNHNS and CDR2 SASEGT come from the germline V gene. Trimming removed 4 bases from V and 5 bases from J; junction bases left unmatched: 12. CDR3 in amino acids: CASSAQDRGLGKTEAFF. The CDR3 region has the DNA TGTGCCAGCAGTGCACAGGACAGGGGGCTTGGGAAGACTGAAGCTTTCTTT.

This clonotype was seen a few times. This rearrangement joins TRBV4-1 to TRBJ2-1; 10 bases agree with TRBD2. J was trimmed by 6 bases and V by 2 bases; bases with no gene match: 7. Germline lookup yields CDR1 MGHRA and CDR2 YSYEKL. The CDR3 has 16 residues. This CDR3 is CASSQPTSGMSNEQFF. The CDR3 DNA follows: TGCGCCAGCAGCCAACCTACTAGCGGGATGAGCAATGAGCAGTTCTTC.

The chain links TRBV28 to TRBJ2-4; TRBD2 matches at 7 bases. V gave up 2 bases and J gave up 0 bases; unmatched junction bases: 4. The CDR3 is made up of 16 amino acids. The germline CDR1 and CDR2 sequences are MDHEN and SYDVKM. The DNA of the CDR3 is TGTGCCAGCAGTTTACGGGCTAGCGGAGCCAAAAACATTCAGTACTTC. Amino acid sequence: CASSLRASGAKNIQYF.

This CDR3 is CASSRRQGLYGYTF. As DNA, the CDR3 is TGTGCCAGCAGCCGAAGACAGGGCCTTTATGGCTACACCTTC. The gene calls are TRBV7-9 and TRBJ1-2; 7 positions agree with TRBD1. The germline CDR1 and CDR2 sequences are SEHNR and FQNEAQ (reference sequence). Trimming at V came to 5 bases and at J to 5 bases, leaving 8 bases not matched to a gene. CDR3 size: 14 residues.

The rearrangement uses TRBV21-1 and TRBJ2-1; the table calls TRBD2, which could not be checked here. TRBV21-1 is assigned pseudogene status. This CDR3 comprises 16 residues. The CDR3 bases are TGTGCCAGTCCTCTTCTAGCGGGAGGGCCCACAGGTGAGCAGTTCTTC. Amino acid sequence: CASPLLAGGPTGEQFF.

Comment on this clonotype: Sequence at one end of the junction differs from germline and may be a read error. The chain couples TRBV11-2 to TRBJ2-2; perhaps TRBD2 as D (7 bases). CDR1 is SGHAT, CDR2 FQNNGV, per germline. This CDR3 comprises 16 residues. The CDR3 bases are TGTGCCAGCAGCTTACTCAAAGGGGGGGGCACCGGGGAGCGGTTTTTT. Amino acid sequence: CASSLLKGGGTGERFF.

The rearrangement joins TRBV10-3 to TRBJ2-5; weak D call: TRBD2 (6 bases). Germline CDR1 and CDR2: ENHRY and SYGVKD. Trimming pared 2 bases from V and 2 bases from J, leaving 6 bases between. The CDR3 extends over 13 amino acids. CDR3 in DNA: TGTGCCATCAGTGAGGGGGGGCAAGAGACCCAGTACTTC. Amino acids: CAISEGGQETQYF.

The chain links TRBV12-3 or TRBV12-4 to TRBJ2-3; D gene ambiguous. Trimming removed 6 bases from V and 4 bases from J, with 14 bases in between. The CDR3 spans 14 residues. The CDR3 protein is CASSLGPTPDTQYF. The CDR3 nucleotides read TGTGCCAGCAGCCTGGGTCCTACCCCAGATACGCAGTATTTT.

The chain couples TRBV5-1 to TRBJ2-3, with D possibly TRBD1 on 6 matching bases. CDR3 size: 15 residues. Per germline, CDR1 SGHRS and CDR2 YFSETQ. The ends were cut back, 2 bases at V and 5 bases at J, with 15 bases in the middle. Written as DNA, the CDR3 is TGCGCCAGCAGCTTAACAGGGTCCCGGGGAGATACGCAGTATTTT. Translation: CASSLTGSRGDTQYF.

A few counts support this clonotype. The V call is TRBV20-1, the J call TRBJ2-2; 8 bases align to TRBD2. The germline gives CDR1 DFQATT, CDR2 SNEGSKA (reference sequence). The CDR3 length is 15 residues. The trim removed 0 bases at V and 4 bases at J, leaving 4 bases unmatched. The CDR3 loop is CSARDYLAGTGELFF. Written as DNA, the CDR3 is TGCAGTGCTAGAGATTACCTAGCGGGCACCGGGGAGCTGTTTTTT.

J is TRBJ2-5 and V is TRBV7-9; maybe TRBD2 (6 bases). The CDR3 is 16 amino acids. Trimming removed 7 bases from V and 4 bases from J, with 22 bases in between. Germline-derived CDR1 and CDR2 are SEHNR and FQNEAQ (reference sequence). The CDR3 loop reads CASTTWGVGTRETQYF. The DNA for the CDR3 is TGTGCCAGCACCACATGGGGGGTAGGGACCCGAGAGACCCAGTACTTC.

The CDR3 nucleotides read TGTGCCACTAGGTTGCCGGGACAGGACCACTCTGGGGCCAACGTCCTGACTTTC. Translating gives CATRLPGQDHSGANVLTF. J is TRBJ2-6 and V is TRBV24-1; TRBD1 matches at 8 bases. The V and J ends lost 10 bases and 0 bases, in that order; junction bases with no gene match: 13. This CDR3 has 18 residues. Germline-derived CDR1 and CDR2 are KGHDR and SFDVKD.

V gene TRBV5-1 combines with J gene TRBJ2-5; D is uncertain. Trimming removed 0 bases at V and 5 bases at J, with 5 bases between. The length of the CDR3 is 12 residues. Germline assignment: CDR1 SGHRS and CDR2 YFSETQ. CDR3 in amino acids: CASSLAMETQYF. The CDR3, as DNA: TGCGCCAGCAGCTTGGCCATGGAGACCCAGTACTTC.

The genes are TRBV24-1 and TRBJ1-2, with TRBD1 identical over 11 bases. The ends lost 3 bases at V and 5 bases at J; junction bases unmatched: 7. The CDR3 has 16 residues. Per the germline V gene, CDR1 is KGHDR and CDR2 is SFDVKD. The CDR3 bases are TGTGCCACCAGTGATCAAGGACAGGGGGCCATTTATGGCTACACCTTC. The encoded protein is CATSDQGQGAIYGYTF.

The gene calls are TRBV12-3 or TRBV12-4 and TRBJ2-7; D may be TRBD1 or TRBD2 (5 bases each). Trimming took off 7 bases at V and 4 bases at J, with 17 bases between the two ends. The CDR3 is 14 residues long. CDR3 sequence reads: CASTLVGTEYEQYF. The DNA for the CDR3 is TGTGCCAGCACCCTAGTGGGGACGGAATACGAGCAGTACTTC.

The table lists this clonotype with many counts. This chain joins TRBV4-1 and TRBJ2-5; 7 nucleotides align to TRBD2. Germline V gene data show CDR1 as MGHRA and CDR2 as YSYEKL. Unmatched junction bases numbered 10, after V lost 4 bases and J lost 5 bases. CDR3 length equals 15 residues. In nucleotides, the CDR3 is TGCGCCAGCAGCCCCGGAGCGGGGCATCGGGAGACCCAGTACTTC. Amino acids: CASSPGAGHRETQYF.

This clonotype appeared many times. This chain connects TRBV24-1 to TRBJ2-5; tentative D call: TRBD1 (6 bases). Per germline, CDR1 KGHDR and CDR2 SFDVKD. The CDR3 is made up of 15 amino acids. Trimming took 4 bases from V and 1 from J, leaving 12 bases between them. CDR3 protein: CATSDPRGFQETQYF. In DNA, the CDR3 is TGTGCCACCAGTGACCCAAGGGGGTTCCAAGAGACCCAGTACTTC.

The CDR3 loop is CASSLASFLRTGTNEQFF. The CDR3 coding sequence is TGTGCCAGCAGCTTAGCGTCCTTTTTAAGGACGGGTACGAATGAGCAGTTCTTC. This chain links TRBV7-2 with TRBJ2-1; D ambiguous. Trimming left V 0 bases short and J 7 bases short, with 22 bases between. The CDR3 runs 18 residues. The germline V gene has CDR1 SGHTA and CDR2 FQGNSA.

The chain's CDR3 is CSVEYLGLRRNNEQFF. The CDR3 bases are TGCAGCGTTGAATATCTTGGACTGCGCCGCAACAATGAGCAGTTCTTC. The rearrangement joins TRBV29-1 to TRBJ2-1; possibly TRBD2 for D (5 bases). V was trimmed by 2 bases and J by 5 bases, leaving 19 bases between them. The CDR3 is 16 residues long. CDR1 is SQVTM, CDR2 ANQGSEA, per germline.

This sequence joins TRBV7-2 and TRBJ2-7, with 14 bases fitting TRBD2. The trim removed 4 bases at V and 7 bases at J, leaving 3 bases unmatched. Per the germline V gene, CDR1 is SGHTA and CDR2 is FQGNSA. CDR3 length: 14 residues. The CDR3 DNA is TGTGCCAGCAGCTCAGGACTAGCGGGAGGAGAGCAGTACTTC. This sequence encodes CASSSGLAGGEQYF.

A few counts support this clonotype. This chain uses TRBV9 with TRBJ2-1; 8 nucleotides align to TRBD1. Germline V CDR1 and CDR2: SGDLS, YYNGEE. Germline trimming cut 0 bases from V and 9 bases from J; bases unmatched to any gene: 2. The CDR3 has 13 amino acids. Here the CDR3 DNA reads TGTGCCAGCAGCGTAGCTGACAGGGGTGAGCAGTTCTTC. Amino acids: CASSVADRGEQFF.

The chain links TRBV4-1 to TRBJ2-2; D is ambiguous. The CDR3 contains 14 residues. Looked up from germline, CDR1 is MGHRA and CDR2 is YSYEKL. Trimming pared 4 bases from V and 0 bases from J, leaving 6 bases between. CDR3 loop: CASSRAPNTGELFF. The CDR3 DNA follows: TGCGCCAGCAGCCGGGCTCCGAACACCGGGGAGCTGTTTTTT.

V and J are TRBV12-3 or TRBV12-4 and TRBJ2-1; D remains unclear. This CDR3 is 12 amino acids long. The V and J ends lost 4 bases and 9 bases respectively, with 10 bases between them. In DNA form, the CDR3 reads TGTGCCAGCAGTTCTAGTAGCATTGAGCAGTTCTTC. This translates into CASSSSSIEQFF.

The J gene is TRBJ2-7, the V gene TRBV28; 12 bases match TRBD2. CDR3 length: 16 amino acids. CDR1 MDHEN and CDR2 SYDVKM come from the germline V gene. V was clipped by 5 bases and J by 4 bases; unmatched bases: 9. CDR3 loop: CASSPSSGRAQYEQYF. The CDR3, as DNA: TGTGCCAGCAGTCCCTCTAGCGGGAGGGCCCAGTACGAGCAGTACTTC.